The sequence of this T cell receptor beta chain was determined in a study of cytomegalovirus exposure and HLA in healthy donors. This clone has a single count. PCR amplification relied on 60 Vbeta primers (plus 13 Jbeta primers). Sequencing was performed with immunoSEQ multiplex PCR; in TCRdb, only in-frame clones are kept and a portion is missing. This table holds 130,000 to 150,000 clones, 80% found once. Trimming took 3 bases from V and 7 from J, leaving 15 bases between them. The CDR3 spans 14 residues. The germline V gene encodes CDR1 MNHEY and CDR2 SMNVEV (reference sequence). The chain carries TRBV27 and TRBJ2-5; no definite D call. Sample: PBMCs. The TCR sequence derives from a male donor in good health and CMV-seronegative. CDR3 loop: CASSFLSPAGTQYF. The CDR3 DNA sequence: TGTGCCAGCAGTTTCCTTAGCCCAGCCGGGACCCAGTACTTC.